This TCR beta chain was profiled in a study of control samples from healthy donors and cancer patients. The germline V gene has CDR1 SQVTM and CDR2 ANQGSEA. J gave up 3 bases and V 4 bases, and 2 bases lay outside the gene matches. This CDR3 spans 12 amino acids. TCRdb's copy holds only in-frame clones and misses some; the assay was immunoSEQ multiplex PCR. There are under 40,000 clones in the sample; around 88% occur only once, and 20% to 25% lies in the top ten. This chain uses TRBV29-1 with TRBJ1-1; 7 positions match TRBD1. The sequence derives from a woman aged 60-70 years with lung cancer. The sequenced sample was PBMCs. The CDR3 spells CSVAGQYTEAFF. The CDR3 coding sequence is TGCAGCGTTGCGGGACAGTACACTGAAGCTTTCTTT. Combining the CDR3 with reference TRBV29-1 and TRBJ1-1 gives the whole variable domain SAVISQKPSRDICQRGTSLTIQCQVDSQVTMMFWYRQQPGQSLTLIATANQGSEATYESGFVIDKFPISRPNLTFSTLTVSNMSPEDSSIYLCSVAGQYTEAFFGQGTRLTVV.